The rows below give T cell receptor beta chains drawn from one sample of a study of T cell responses to AZD1222 COVID-19 vaccine. The repertoire was sequenced with immunoSEQ multiplex PCR; TCRdb's copy has only in-frame clones and lacks some. The data show some 150,000 clones, 90% seen once. This sample comprised peripheral blood, obtained on day 0 of AZD1222 vaccination. These receptors came from an adult in good health. The CDR3 runs from the conserved cysteine through the conserved F or W. D genes are given only for firm matches. Clone sizes are given selectively: once, few, many, or a class where the clone is expanded.

D gene	clone size	V gene	J gene	CDR3 DNA	CDR3 protein
NA	NA	TRBV13	TRBJ2-7	TGTGCCAGCAGCTCCCTGGCGTTGGCTGTTCGCTCCTACGAGCAGTACTTC	CASSSLALAVRSYEQYF
NA	NA	TRBV19	TRBJ2-2	TGTGCCAGTAGTGGACTTCTAGCGAACACCGGGGAGCTGTTTTTT	CASSGLLANTGELFF
TRBD1	NA	TRBV27	TRBJ1-5	TGTGCCAGCAGTTTCACAGGGGTTTCTGGCAATCAGCCCCAGCATTTT	CASSFTGVSGNQPQHF
TRBD1	NA	TRBV18	TRBJ1-1	TGTGCCAGCTCACCGCTGGGACAGGGGAGACCCACTGAAGCTTTCTTT	CASSPLGQGRPTEAFF
TRBD1	once	TRBV6-5	TRBJ1-1	TGTGCCAGCAGAACAGGGGGCGCGGGGAACACTGAAGCTTTCTTT	CASRTGGAGNTEAFF
NA	NA	TRBV7-2	TRBJ2-3	TGTGCCAGCAGCAGCTTGGTGGTACTGACAGATACGCAGTATTTT	CASSSLVVLTDTQYF
NA	NA	TRBV12-3/TRBV12-4	TRBJ1-2	TGTGCCAGCAGTTTATCACGGATCTATGGCTACACCTTC	CASSLSRIYGYTF
TRBD1	once	TRBV7-2	TRBJ1-1	TGTGCCAGCAGCCCCGCGGCAGGGGGTAACCTGAACACTGAAGCTTTCTTT	CASSPAAGGNLNTEAFF
NA	NA	TRBV10-3	TRBJ2-7	TGTGCCATCAAGACCACAGCTAGCTCCTACGAGCAGTACTTC	CAIKTTASSYEQYF
NA	NA	TRBV10-3	TRBJ2-6	TGTGCCATCAATGAACAGGGCACCGGGGCCAACGTCCTGACTTTC	CAINEQGTGANVLTF